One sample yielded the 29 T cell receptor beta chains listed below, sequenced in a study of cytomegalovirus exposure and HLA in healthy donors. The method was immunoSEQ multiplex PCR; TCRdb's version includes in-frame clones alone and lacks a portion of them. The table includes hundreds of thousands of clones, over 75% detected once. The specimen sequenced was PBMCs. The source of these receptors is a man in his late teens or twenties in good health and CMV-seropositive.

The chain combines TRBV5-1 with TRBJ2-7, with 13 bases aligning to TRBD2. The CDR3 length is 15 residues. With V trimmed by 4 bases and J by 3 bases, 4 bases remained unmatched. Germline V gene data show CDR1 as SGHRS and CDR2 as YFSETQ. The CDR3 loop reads CASSARTSGSYEQYF. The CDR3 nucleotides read TGCGCCAGCAGCGCCCGGACTAGCGGGAGCTACGAGCAGTACTTC.

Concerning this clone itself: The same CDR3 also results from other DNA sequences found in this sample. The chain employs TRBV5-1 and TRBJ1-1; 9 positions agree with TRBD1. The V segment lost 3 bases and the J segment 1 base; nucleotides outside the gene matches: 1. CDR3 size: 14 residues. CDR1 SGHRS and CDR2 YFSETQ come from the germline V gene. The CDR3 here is CASSSDRGNTEAFF. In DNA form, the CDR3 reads TGCGCCAGCAGCTCGGACAGGGGGAACACTGAAGCTTTCTTT.

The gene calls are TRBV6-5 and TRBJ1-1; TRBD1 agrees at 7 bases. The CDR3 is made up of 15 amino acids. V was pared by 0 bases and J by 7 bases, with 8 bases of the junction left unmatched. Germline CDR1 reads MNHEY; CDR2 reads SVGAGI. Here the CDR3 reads CASSYSMGGTVEAFF. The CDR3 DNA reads TGTGCCAGCAGTTACTCGATGGGGGGGACAGTTGAAGCTTTCTTT.

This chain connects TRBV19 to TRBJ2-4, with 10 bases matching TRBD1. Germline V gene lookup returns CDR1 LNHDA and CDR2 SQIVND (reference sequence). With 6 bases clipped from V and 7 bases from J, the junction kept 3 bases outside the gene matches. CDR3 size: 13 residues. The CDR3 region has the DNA TGTGCCAGTAGGTTGGACAGGGGGAACATTCAGTACTTC. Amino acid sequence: CASRLDRGNIQYF.

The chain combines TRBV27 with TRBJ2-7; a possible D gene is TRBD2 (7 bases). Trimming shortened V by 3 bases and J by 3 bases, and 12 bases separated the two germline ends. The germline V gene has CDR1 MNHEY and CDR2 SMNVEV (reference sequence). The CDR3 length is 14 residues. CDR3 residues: CASSFGGGGYEQYF. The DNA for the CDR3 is TGTGCCAGCAGTTTTGGCGGGGGCGGCTACGAGCAGTACTTC.

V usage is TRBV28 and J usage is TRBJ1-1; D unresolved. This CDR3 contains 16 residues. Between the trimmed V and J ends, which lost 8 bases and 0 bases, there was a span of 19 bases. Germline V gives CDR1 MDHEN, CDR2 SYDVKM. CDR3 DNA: TGTGCCAGCTCCTCCGCTGGGAAAAGGCTGAACACTGAAGCTTTCTTT. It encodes CASSSAGKRLNTEAFF.

Here the CDR3 DNA reads TGCGCCAGCAGCCAAGTACCCAGCGGAGGTGGGGATGAGCAGTTCTTC. Translating gives CASSQVPSGGGDEQFF. The rearrangement links TRBV4-3 to TRBJ2-1; weak D call: TRBD2 (5 bases). This CDR3 is 16 amino acids long. Trimming cost V 1 base and J 8 bases, with 18 bases left between them. The germline V gene has CDR1 LGHNA and CDR2 YSLEER.

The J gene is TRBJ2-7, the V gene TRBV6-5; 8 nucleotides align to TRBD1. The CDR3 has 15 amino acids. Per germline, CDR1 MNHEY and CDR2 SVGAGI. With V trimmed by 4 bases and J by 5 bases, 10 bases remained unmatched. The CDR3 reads CASSSFRDRWDEQYF. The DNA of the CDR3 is TGTGCCAGCAGTTCGTTCCGGGACAGGTGGGACGAGCAGTACTTC.

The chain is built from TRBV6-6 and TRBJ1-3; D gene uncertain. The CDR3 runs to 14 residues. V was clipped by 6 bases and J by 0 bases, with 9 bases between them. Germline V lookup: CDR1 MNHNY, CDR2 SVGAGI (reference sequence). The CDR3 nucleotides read TGTGCCAGCAGCGACCAGAGCTCTGGAAACACCATATATTTT. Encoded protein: CASSDQSSGNTIYF.

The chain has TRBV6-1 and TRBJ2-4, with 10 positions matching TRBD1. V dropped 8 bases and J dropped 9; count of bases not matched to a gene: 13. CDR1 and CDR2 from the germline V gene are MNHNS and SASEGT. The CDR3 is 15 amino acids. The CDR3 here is CASWDVGQGGFIQYF. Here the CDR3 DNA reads TGTGCCAGCTGGGACGTCGGACAGGGGGGGTTCATTCAGTACTTC.

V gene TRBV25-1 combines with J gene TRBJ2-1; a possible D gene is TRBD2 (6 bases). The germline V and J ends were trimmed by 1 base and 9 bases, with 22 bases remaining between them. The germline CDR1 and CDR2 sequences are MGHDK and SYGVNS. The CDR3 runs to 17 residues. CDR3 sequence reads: CASSEFASDGRASEQFF. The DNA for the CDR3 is TGTGCCAGCAGTGAATTTGCTAGCGATGGCCGAGCAAGTGAGCAGTTCTTC. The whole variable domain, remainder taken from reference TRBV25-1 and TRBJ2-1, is EADIYQTPRYLVIGTGKKITLECSQTMGHDKMYWYQQDPGMELHLIHYSYGVNSTEKGDLSSESTVSRIRTEHFPLTLESARPSHTSQYLCASSEFASDGRASEQFFGPGTRLTVL.

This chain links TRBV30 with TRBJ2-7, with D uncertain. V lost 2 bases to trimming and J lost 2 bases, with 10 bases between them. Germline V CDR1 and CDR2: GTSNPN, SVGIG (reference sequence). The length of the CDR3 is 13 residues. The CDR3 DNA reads TGTGCCTGGAGTTTGCGGCCACCCTACGAGCAGTACTTC. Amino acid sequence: CAWSLRPPYEQYF.

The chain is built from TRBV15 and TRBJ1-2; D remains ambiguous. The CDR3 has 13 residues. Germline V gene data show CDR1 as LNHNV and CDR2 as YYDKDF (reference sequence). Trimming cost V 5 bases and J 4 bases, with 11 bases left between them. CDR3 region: CATSWEGIYGYTF. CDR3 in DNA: TGTGCCACCAGCTGGGAGGGAATCTATGGCTACACCTTC.

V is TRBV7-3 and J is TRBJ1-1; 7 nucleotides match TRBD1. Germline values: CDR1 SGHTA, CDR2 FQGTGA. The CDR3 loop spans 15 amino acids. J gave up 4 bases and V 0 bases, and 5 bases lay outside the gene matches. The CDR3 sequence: CASSLTGGASTEAFF. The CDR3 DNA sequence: TGTGCCAGCAGCTTAACAGGGGGCGCGTCCACTGAAGCTTTCTTT. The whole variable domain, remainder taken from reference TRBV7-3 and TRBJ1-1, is GAGVSQTPSNKVTEKGKYVELRCDPISGHTALYWYRQSLGQGPEFLIYFQGTGAADDSGLPNDRFFAVRPEGSVSTLKIQRTERGDSAVYLCASSLTGGASTEAFFGQGTRLTVV.

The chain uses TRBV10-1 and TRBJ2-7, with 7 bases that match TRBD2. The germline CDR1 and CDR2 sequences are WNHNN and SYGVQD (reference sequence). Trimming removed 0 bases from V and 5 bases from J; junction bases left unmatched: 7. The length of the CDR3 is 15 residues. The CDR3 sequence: CASSESRGGTNEQYF. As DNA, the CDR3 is TGCGCCAGCAGTGAGTCTCGGGGCGGGACTAACGAGCAGTACTTC.

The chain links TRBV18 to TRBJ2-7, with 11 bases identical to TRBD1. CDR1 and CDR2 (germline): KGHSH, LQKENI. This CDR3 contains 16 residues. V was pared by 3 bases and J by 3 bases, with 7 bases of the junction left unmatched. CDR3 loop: CASSPQRDRGFYEQYF. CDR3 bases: TGTGCCAGCTCACCGCAAAGGGACAGGGGGTTCTACGAGCAGTACTTC.

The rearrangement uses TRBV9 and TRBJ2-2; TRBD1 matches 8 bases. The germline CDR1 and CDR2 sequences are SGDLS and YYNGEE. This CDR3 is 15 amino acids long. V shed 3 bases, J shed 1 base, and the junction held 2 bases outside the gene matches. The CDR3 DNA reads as TGTGCCAGCAGCGCCGGGACAGGGAACACCGGGGAGCTGTTTTTT. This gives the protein CASSAGTGNTGELFF.

The CDR3 here is CASSSGTGKYEQYF. CDR3 bases: TGTGCCAGCAGTTCCGGGACAGGGAAGTACGAGCAGTACTTC. The chain uses TRBV27 and TRBJ2-7; 9 bases are a match to TRBD1. CDR3 size: 14 residues. The junction had 5 bases not matched to a gene; V was cut back by 4 bases and J by 4 bases. In germline, CDR1 is MNHEY, CDR2 SMNVEV (reference sequence).

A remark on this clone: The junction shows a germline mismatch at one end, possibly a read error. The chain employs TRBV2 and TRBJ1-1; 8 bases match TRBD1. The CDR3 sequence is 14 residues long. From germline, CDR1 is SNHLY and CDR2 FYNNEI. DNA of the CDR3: TGTGCCGGCAGCCCGGACAGGGCGCACGGTGAAGCTTTCTTT. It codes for CAGSPDRAHGEAFF.

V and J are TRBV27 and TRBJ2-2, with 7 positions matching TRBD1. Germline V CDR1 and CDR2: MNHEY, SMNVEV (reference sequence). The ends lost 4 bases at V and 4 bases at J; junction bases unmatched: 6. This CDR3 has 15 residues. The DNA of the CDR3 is TGTGCCAGCAGTTCGACAGGGTACGCCACCGGGGAGCTGTTTTTT. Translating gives CASSSTGYATGELFF.

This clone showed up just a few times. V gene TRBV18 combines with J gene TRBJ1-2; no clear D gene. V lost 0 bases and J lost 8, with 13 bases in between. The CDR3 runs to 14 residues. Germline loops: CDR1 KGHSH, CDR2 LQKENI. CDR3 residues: CASSPPDGFAGYTF. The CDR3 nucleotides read TGTGCCAGCTCACCACCCGACGGATTTGCAGGCTACACCTTC.

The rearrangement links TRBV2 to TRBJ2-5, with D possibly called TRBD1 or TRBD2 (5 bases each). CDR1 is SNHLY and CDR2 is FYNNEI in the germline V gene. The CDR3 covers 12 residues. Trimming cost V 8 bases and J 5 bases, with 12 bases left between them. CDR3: CASARGEETQYF. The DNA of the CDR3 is TGTGCCAGCGCTCGAGGGGAGGAGACCCAGTACTTC. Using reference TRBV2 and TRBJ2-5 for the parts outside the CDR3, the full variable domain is EPEVTQTPSHQVTQMGQEVILRCVPISNHLYFYWYRQILGQKVEFLVSFYNNEISEKSEIFDDQFSVERPDGSNFTLKIRSTKLEDSAMYFCASARGEETQYFGPGTRLLVL.

CDR3 in DNA: TGTGCCATTTCTAGCGACCAAGAGACCCAGTACTTC. It encodes CAISSDQETQYF. The rearrangement uses TRBV10-3 and TRBJ2-5; D is perhaps TRBD2 (6 bases). Germline CDR1 and CDR2: ENHRY and SYGVKD. V shed 9 bases and J shed 0 bases, with 8 bases lying between them. The CDR3 has 12 residues.

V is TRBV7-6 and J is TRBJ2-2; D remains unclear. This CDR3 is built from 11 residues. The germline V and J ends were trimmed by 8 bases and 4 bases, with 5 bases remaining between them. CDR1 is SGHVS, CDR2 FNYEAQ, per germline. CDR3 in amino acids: CASGSTGELFF. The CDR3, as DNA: TGTGCCAGCGGTTCCACCGGGGAGCTGTTTTTT.

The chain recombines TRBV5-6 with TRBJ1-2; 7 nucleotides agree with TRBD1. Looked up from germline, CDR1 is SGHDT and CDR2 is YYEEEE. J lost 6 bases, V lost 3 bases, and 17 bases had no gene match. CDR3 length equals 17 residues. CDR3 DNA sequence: TGTGCCAGCAGCTCAACATCTACAGGGGCCCGCAGAGATGGCTACACCTTC. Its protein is CASSSTSTGARRDGYTF.

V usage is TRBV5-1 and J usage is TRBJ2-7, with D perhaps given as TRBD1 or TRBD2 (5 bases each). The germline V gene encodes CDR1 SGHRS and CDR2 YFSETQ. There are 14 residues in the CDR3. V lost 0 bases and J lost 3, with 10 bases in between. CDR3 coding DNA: TGCGCCAGCAGCTTGGCCGGGGCGGACTACGAGCAGTACTTC. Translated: CASSLAGADYEQYF.

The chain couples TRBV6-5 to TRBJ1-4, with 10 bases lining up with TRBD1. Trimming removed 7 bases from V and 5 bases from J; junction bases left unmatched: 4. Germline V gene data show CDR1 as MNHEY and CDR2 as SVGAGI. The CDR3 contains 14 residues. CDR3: CASKSTGGNEKLFF. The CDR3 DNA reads TGTGCCAGCAAATCGACAGGGGGCAATGAAAAACTGTTTTTT.

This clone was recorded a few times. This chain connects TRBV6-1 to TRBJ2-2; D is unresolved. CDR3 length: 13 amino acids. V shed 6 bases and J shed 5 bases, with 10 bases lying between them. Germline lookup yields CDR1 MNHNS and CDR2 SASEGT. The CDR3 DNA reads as TGTGCCAGCAGCCCTGTGAATACCGGGGAGCTGTTTTTT. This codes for CASSPVNTGELFF.

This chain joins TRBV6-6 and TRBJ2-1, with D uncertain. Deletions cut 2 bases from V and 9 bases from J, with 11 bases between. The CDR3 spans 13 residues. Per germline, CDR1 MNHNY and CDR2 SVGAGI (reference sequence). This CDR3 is CASSYEYRSEQFF. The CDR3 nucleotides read TGTGCCAGCAGTTACGAGTATCGGAGTGAGCAGTTCTTC.